Listed here are 15 T cell receptor beta chains from one sample, sequenced in a study of blood T cell repertoires in COVID-19. Using immunoSEQ multiplex PCR, the repertoire was profiled, and TCRdb retains in-frame clones only, with some absent. The table lists under 200,000 clones, around 87% of them singletons. The sequencing sample was made of peripheral blood. The receptors come from a middle-aged man with active or convalescent COVID-19.

V and J are TRBV2 and TRBJ1-2; TRBD1 agrees at 7 bases. CDR3 length: 13 amino acids. The V gene end was trimmed by 11 bases and the J gene end by 1 base; junction bases not matched to a gene: 7. Germline CDR1 is SNHLY and CDR2 is FYNNEI. The CDR3 spells CAGGTALNYGYTF. For the CDR3, the DNA is TGTGCCGGAGGGACAGCCCTTAACTATGGCTACACCTTC. Full variable domain (outside the CDR3, taken from reference TRBV2 and TRBJ1-2): EPEVTQTPSHQVTQMGQEVILRCVPISNHLYFYWYRQILGQKVEFLVSFYNNEISEKSEIFDDQFSVERPDGSNFTLKIRSTKLEDSAMYFCAGGTALNYGYTFGSGTRLTVV.

The chain joins TRBV7-9 to TRBJ2-7; 8 bases map to TRBD1. The trim removed 5 bases at V and 3 bases at J, leaving 6 bases unmatched. Germline V gene data show CDR1 as SEHNR and CDR2 as FQNEAQ (reference sequence). This CDR3 region has 14 residues. CDR3 in DNA: TGTGCCAGCAGCCTCGACAGGGGTAACTACGAGCAGTACTTC. Translating it yields CASSLDRGNYEQYF.

This rearrangement joins TRBV5-4 to TRBJ2-7; 7 positions agree with TRBD1. There are 14 residues in the CDR3. Germline-derived CDR1 and CDR2 are SGHNT and YYREEE (reference sequence). J lost 2 bases, V lost 3 bases, and 5 bases had no gene match. The CDR3 bases are TGTGCCAGCAGCTCGGGACAGCGGACCTACGAGCAGTACTTC. Translating it yields CASSSGQRTYEQYF.

This sequence joins TRBV5-1 and TRBJ1-2; D is perhaps TRBD1 (5 bases). The germline V and J ends were trimmed by 0 bases and 6 bases, with 12 bases remaining between them. CDR1 is SGHRS, CDR2 YFSETQ, per germline. This CDR3 spans 14 amino acids. CDR3: CASSLVAGSNGYTF. CDR3 coding DNA: TGCGCCAGCAGCTTGGTGGCAGGGTCCAATGGCTACACCTTC.

The gene calls are TRBV29-1 and TRBJ1-1, with D perhaps matching TRBD1 (6 bases). This CDR3 region has 14 residues. V was shortened by 4 bases and J by 1 base, with 13 bases between the two germline ends. The germline CDR1 and CDR2 sequences are SQVTM and ANQGSEA. The DNA for the CDR3 is TGCAGCGTTGTCAGGCGGGGGCCGAACACTGAAGCTTTCTTT. Protein: CSVVRRGPNTEAFF.

The J gene is TRBJ1-1, the V gene TRBV9, with TRBD1 as a possible D gene (5 bases). Trimming stripped 0 bases from V and 4 bases from J, with 13 bases between. CDR1 is SGDLS, CDR2 YYNGEE, per germline. The CDR3 extends over 15 amino acids. The CDR3 DNA follows: TGTGCCAGCAGCGTAGAAACCGGGGGGGGCACTGAAGCTTTCTTT. Amino acids: CASSVETGGGTEAFF.

V gene TRBV4-2 combines with J gene TRBJ2-1; 15 bases fit TRBD2. Germline trimming cut 2 bases from V and 4 bases from J; bases unmatched to any gene: 12. Germline V gene data show CDR1 as LGHNA and CDR2 as YNFKEQ. There are 20 residues in the CDR3. CDR3 in DNA: TGTGCCAGCAGCCAAAGAACTGACCCGGGACTAGCGGGGGGTTACAATGAGCAGTTCTTC. It yields the protein CASSQRTDPGLAGGYNEQFF.

The chain recombines TRBV28 with TRBJ1-1; D is unclear. The V and J ends lost 8 bases and 9 bases respectively, with 13 bases between them. Germline V gene lookup returns CDR1 MDHEN and CDR2 SYDVKM. This CDR3 spans 11 amino acids. Here the CDR3 reads CASVGGLKAFF. For the CDR3, the DNA is TGTGCCAGCGTCGGCGGCCTGAAAGCTTTCTTT.

This chain connects TRBV2 to TRBJ2-1, with D possibly matching TRBD1 (6 bases). The CDR3 is 14 amino acids. Deletions cut 7 bases from V and 8 bases from J, with 18 bases between. Germline V lookup: CDR1 SNHLY, CDR2 FYNNEI. The CDR3 sequence: CASTSGVSVDEQFF. The CDR3 nucleotides are TGTGCCAGCACCTCAGGGGTGTCTGTCGATGAGCAGTTCTTC.

The rearrangement links TRBV11-2 to TRBJ1-6, with D perhaps matching TRBD1 (6 bases). Germline lookup yields CDR1 SGHAT and CDR2 FQNNGV. Between the trimmed V and J ends, which lost 5 bases and 6 bases, there was a span of 17 bases. The CDR3 spans 16 residues. The CDR3 loop is CASSNPHRVANSPLHF. CDR3 in DNA: TGTGCCAGCAGCAACCCTCACAGGGTTGCTAATTCACCCCTCCACTTT.

As DNA, the CDR3 is TGTGCCAGCAGGGGGCGGGAATACTCCTACGAGCAGTACTTC. This gives the protein CASRGREYSYEQYF. This chain connects TRBV2 to TRBJ2-7; the D gene is possibly TRBD2 (6 bases). The germline V and J ends were trimmed by 6 bases and 0 bases, with 12 bases remaining between them. CDR1 and CDR2 from the germline V gene are SNHLY and FYNNEI. The CDR3 extends over 14 amino acids. The full variable domain, in which reference TRBV2 and TRBJ2-7 provide the parts outside the CDR3, is EPEVTQTPSHQVTQMGQEVILRCVPISNHLYFYWYRQILGQKVEFLVSFYNNEISEKSEIFDDQFSVERPDGSNFTLKIRSTKLEDSAMYFCASRGREYSYEQYFGPGTRLTVT.

There are a few counts of this clone. This chain joins TRBV16 and TRBJ1-1; D is undetermined. Germline-derived CDR1 and CDR2 are KGHSY and FQNENV. Between the trimmed V and J ends, which lost 4 bases and 4 bases, there was a span of 13 bases. The CDR3 runs 14 residues. CDR3 region: CASSPAQRGTEAFF. The CDR3 DNA reads TGTGCCAGCAGCCCGGCTCAGAGAGGCACTGAAGCTTTCTTT.

V gene TRBV7-6 combines with J gene TRBJ2-2; tentative D call: TRBD1 (6 bases). Trimming stripped 5 bases from V and 0 bases from J, with 13 bases between. Germline lookup yields CDR1 SGHVS and CDR2 FNYEAQ. The CDR3 is 16 amino acids. CDR3 in DNA: TGTGCCAGCAGCCGCAAGACAGGCGCGAACACCGGGGAGCTGTTTTTT. Translation gives CASSRKTGANTGELFF.

The J gene is TRBJ2-7, the V gene TRBV19; D not certain. V was trimmed by 4 bases and J by 0 bases, leaving 10 bases between them. The CDR3 covers 14 residues. Germline V gives CDR1 LNHDA, CDR2 SQIVND (reference sequence). The chain's CDR3 is CASSTSTSSYEQYF. CDR3 DNA: TGTGCCAGTAGTACCTCCACGAGCTCCTACGAGCAGTACTTC.

In this sample, this clone turned up once. V is TRBV12-3 or TRBV12-4 and J is TRBJ1-1; no clear D gene. The CDR3 runs to 13 residues. V dropped 2 bases and J dropped 7 bases, with 11 bases sitting between them. The CDR3 protein is CASSLRGVNEAFF. CDR3 bases: TGTGCCAGCAGTTTACGGGGTGTGAATGAAGCTTTCTTT.